A selection of T cell receptor beta chains follows, all from one sample in a study of cytotoxic CD8 clonotypes in ibrutinib-treated CLL. The data were produced by immunoSEQ multiplex PCR, yet TCRdb's version contains in-frame clones alone and is incomplete. This table has more than 85,000 clones, roughly three quarters appearing once. Specimen: PBMCs, collected after 24 months of ibrutinib treatment. These TCRs come from a human donor with chronic lymphocytic leukemia. Both conserved end residues are part of each CDR3. Each record gives: D gene, clone size, J gene, V gene, CDR3 protein, CDR3 DNA. D genes are given only for firm matches. Rows may omit the clone size; those that give it use once, few, many or a size class.

D: NA
size: few
J: TRBJ1-2
V: TRBV7-2
CDR3: CASSLDAGNYGYTF
DNA: TGTGCCAGCAGCTTAGATGCGGGCAACTATGGCTACACCTTC

D: NA
size: few
J: TRBJ1-3
V: TRBV9
CDR3: CASSLAFGSGNTIYF
DNA: TGTGCCAGCAGCCTAGCTTTTGGCTCTGGAAACACCATATATTTT

D: NA
size: NA
J: TRBJ1-1
V: TRBV16
CDR3: CASSPRGTANTEAFF
DNA: TGTGCCAGCAGCCCTAGGGGGACGGCGAACACTGAAGCTTTCTTT

D: NA
size: NA
J: TRBJ1-3
V: TRBV5-6
CDR3: CASSLAGAAGNTIYF
DNA: TGTGCCAGCAGCTTGGCAGGCGCGGCTGGAAACACCATATATTTT

D: NA
size: NA
J: TRBJ1-1
V: TRBV27
CDR3: CASSFRGGNTEAFF
DNA: TGTGCCAGCAGTTTCCGGGGGGGTAACACTGAAGCTTTCTTT

D: NA
size: many
J: TRBJ1-4
V: TRBV25-1
CDR3: CASSDPDTAEKLFF
DNA: TGTGCCAGCAGTGATCCCGACACGGCCGAAAAACTGTTTTTT

D: NA
size: NA
J: TRBJ2-7
V: TRBV2
CDR3: CASRDGGLYEQYF
DNA: TGTGCCAGCAGGGATGGGGGGCTCTACGAGCAGTACTTC

D: TRBD1
size: NA
J: TRBJ1-4
V: TRBV5-4
CDR3: CASSANPTGGIREKLFF
DNA: TGTGCCAGCAGCGCAAATCCTACAGGGGGCATAAGGGAAAAACTGTTTTTT

D: TRBD1
size: NA
J: TRBJ2-7
V: TRBV18
CDR3: CASSPGDRVPYEQYF
DNA: TGTGCCAGCTCACCAGGGGACAGGGTACCCTACGAGCAGTACTTC

D: NA
size: NA
J: TRBJ2-7
V: TRBV4-1
CDR3: CASSPTGSEQYF
DNA: TGCGCCAGCAGCCCCACCGGAAGCGAGCAGTACTTC

D: TRBD1
size: NA
J: TRBJ1-5
V: TRBV15
CDR3: CATSRPGTAWGYSNQPQHF
DNA: TGTGCCACCAGCAGACCTGGGACAGCCTGGGGATATAGCAATCAGCCCCAGCATTTT

D: NA
size: NA
J: TRBJ2-5
V: TRBV5-6
CDR3: CASSSWPGGGKTQYF
DNA: TGTGCCAGCAGCTCTTGGCCGGGGGGCGGAAAGACCCAGTACTTC

D: NA
size: NA
J: TRBJ2-7
V: TRBV30
CDR3: CAWSVYPPFGQRNIGPEQYF
DNA: TGTGCCTGGAGCGTGTACCCCCCCTTCGGACAGAGAAATATTGGGCCCGAGCAGTACTTC

D: NA
size: NA
J: TRBJ1-3
V: TRBV6-5
CDR3: CASSYGQNSGNTIYF
DNA: TGTGCCAGCAGTTACGGACAGAACTCTGGAAACACCATATATTTT

D: NA
size: NA
J: TRBJ2-2
V: TRBV4-2
CDR3: CASSQKRGALQTPSNTGELFF
DNA: TGTGCCAGCAGCCAAAAAAGAGGTGCGTTGCAGACTCCATCGAACACCGGGGAGCTGTTTTTT

D: NA
size: NA
J: TRBJ1-4
V: TRBV18
CDR3: CASSPGIPTNEKLFF
DNA: TGTGCCAGCTCACCTGGGATCCCCACTAATGAAAAACTGTTTTTT

D: TRBD1
size: NA
J: TRBJ1-5
V: TRBV7-9
CDR3: CASSLGTGPVGNQPQHF
DNA: TGTGCCAGCAGCTTAGGGACAGGCCCGGTGGGCAATCAGCCCCAGCATTTT

D: TRBD1
size: once
J: TRBJ1-2
V: TRBV28
CDR3: CASTTGARLFFGYTF
DNA: TGTGCCAGCACCACAGGGGCCAGGTTATTCTTCGGCTACACCTTC

D: TRBD1
size: NA
J: TRBJ1-1
V: TRBV18
CDR3: CASSPPDRDTEAFF
DNA: TGTGCCAGCTCACCACCGGACAGGGACACTGAAGCTTTCTTT